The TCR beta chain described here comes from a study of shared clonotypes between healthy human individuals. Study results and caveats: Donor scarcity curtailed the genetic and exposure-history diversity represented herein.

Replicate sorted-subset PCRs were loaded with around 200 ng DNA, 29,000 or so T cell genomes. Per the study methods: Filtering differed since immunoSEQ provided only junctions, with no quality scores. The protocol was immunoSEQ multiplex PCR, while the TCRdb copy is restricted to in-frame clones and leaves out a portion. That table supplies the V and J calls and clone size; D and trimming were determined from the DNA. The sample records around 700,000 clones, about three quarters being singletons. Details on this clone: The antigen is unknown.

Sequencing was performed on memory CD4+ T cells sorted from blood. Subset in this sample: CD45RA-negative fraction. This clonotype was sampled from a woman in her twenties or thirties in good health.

In DNA form, the CDR3 reads TGTGCCAGCAGTTTATACAGGGACAATTCACCCCTCCACTTT. Amino acid sequence: CASSLYRDNSPLHF. V and J are TRBV27 and TRBJ1-6, with D tentatively TRBD1 (6 bases). The CDR3 totals 14 residues. V dropped 1 base and J dropped 7 bases, with 8 bases sitting between them. Germline V gives CDR1 MNHEY, CDR2 SMNVEV (reference sequence).